This T cell receptor beta chain was identified in a study of blood T cell repertoires in COVID-19. The V gene's germline CDR1 is SGHVS and CDR2 FQNEAQ. The CDR3 covers 15 residues. V was clipped by 1 base and J by 1 base, with 10 bases between them. Repertoires were generated with immunoSEQ multiplex PCR, while TCRdb's copy carries only in-frame clones and drops some. The sample lists 130,000 to 150,000 clones, approximately 86% seen once, with about 3.2% in the top ten. The V and J genes are TRBV7-8 and TRBJ1-1; possibly TRBD1 for D (6 bases). This TCR came from a woman between 40 and 50 years old with active or convalescent COVID-19. Source material: peripheral blood. The CDR3, as DNA: TGTGCCAGCAGCTTAGGGCGGGGGCCGAACACTGAAGCTTTCTTT. It translates to CASSLGRGPNTEAFF.